The sequence of this T cell receptor beta chain was determined in a study of T cells in Graves' hyperthyroidism and ophthalmopathy. Study observations and caveats: Separating ophthalmopathy from stable hyperthyroidism was achieved by a 13 V-J model.

In this sample, this clonotype turned up many times. Its antigen is unknown. The investigators amplified TCR beta CDR3 regions from RNA transcripts. A set of HTBI primers served as the primers for a first-round RT-PCR of the TCR CDR3. TCRdb reanalysed the multiplex PCR reads using MiXCR and keeps one entry per CDR3 protein. The sample includes a few hundred thousand distinct CDR3 sequences, nearly 15% of them seen just once. The CDR3 length is 15 residues. The germline gives CDR1 SGHVS, CDR2 FQNEAQ. J was trimmed by 3 bases and V by 5 bases; bases with no gene match: 8. The rearrangement joins TRBV7-8 to TRBJ2-3; the match to TRBD1 covers 7 bases. Sequences were obtained from blood. The clonotype was recovered from a woman aged 60-75 years with Graves' ophthalmopathy. CDR3 bases: TGTGCCAGCAGCACCCCGGAGACAGGGACAGATACGCAGTATTTT. The encoded protein is CASSTPETGTDTQYF.